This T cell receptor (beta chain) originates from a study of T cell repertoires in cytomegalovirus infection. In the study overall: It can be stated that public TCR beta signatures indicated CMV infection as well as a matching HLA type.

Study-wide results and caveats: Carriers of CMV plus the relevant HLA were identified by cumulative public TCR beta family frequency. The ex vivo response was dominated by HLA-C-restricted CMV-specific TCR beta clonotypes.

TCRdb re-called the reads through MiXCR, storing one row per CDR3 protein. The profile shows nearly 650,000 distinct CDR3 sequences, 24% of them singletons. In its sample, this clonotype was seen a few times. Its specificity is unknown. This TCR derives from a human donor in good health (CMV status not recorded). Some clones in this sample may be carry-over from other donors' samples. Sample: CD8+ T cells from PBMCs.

The CDR3 region is CASTRQELATNEKLFF. The CDR3 nucleotides read TGTGCCAGCACGCGCCAGGAGCTTGCAACTAATGAAAAACTGTTTTTT. The genes are TRBV6-1 and TRBJ1-4; no clear D gene. CDR3 length: 16 amino acids. V lost 7 bases, J lost 0 bases, and 15 bases lay in between. Germline V gene data show CDR1 as MNHNS and CDR2 as SASEGT.